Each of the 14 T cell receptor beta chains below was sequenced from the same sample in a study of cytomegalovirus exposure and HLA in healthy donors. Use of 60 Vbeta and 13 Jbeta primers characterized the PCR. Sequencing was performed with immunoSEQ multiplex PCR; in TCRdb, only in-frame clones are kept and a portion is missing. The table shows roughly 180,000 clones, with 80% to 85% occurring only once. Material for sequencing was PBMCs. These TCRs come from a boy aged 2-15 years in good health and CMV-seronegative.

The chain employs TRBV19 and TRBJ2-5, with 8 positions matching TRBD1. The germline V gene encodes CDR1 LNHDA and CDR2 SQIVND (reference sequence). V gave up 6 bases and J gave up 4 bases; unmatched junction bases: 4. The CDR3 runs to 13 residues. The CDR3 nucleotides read TGTGCCAGTAGCAAGCAGGGGGCAGAGACCCAGTACTTC. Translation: CASSKQGAETQYF.

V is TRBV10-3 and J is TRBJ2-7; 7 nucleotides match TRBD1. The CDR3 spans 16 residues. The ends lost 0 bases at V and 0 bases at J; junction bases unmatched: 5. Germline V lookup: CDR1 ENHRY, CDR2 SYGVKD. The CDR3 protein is CAISESNRGSSYEQYF. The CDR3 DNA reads TGTGCCATCAGTGAGTCGAACAGGGGAAGCTCCTACGAGCAGTACTTC.

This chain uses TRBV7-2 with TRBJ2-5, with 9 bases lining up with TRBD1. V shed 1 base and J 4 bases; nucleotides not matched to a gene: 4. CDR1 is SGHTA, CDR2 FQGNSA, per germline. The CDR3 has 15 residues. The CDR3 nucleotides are TGTGCCAGCAGCTTAGTTGGGGACAGGGTAGAGACCCAGTACTTC. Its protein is CASSLVGDRVETQYF.

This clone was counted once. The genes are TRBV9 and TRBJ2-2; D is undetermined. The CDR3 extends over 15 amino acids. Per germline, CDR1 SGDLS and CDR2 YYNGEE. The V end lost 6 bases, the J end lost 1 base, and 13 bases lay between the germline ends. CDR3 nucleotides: TGTGCCAGCACCGGAGATATAGGGAACACCGGGGAGCTGTTTTTT. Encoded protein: CASTGDIGNTGELFF.

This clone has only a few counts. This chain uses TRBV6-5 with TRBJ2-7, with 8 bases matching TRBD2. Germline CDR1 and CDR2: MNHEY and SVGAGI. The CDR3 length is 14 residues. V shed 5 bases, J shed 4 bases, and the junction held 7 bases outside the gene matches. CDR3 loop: CASSAGLAVYEQYF. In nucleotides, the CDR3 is TGTGCCAGCAGTGCAGGACTAGCTGTTTACGAGCAGTACTTC.

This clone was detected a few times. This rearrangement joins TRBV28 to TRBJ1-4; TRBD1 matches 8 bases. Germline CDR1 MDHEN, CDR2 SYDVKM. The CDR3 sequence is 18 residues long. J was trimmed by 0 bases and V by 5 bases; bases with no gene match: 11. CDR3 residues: CASSLPVTGGPTNEKLFF. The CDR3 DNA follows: TGTGCCAGCAGTCTTCCCGTCACAGGGGGACCAACTAATGAAAAACTGTTTTTT.

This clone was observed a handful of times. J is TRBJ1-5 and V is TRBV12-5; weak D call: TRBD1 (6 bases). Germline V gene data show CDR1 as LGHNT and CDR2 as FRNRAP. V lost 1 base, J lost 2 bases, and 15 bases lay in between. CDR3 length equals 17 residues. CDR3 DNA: TGTGCTAGTGGTTTGGACTTCTCAGGGGAACGCAATCAGCCCCAGCATTTT. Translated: CASGLDFSGERNQPQHF. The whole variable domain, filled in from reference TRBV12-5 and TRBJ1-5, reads DARVTQTPRHKVTEMGQEVTMRCQPILGHNTVFWYRQTMMQGLELLAYFRNRAPLDDSGMPKDRFSAEMPDATLATLKIQPSEPRDSAVYFCASGLDFSGERNQPQHFGDGTRLSIL.

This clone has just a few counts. The DNA of the CDR3 is TGTGCCAGCAGCCCGCCGGGACAGGGTTCGAATTCACCCCTCCACTTT. Translated, it gives CASSPPGQGSNSPLHF. The rearrangement uses TRBV9 and TRBJ1-6; TRBD1 aligns across 9 bases. Germline V gene data show CDR1 as SGDLS and CDR2 as YYNGEE. The length of the CDR3 is 16 residues. Germline trimming cut 4 bases from V and 7 bases from J; bases unmatched to any gene: 9.

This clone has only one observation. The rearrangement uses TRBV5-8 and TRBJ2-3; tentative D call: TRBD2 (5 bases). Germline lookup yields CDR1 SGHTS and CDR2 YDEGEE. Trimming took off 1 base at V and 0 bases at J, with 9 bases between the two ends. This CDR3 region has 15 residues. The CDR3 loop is CASSLRGVSTDTQYF. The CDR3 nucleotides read TGTGCCAGCAGCTTGCGGGGTGTGAGCACAGATACGCAGTATTTT.

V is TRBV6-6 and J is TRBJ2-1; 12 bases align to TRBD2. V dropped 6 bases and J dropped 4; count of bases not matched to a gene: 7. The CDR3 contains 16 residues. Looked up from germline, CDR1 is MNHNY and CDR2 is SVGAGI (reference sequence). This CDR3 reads CASSLTSGRTYNEQFF. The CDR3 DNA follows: TGTGCCAGCAGCCTGACTAGCGGGAGAACATACAATGAGCAGTTCTTC.

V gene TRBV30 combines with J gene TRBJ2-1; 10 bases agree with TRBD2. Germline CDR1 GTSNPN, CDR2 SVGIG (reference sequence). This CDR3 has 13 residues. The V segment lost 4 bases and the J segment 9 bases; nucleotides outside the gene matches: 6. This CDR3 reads CAWKPSGSSEQFF. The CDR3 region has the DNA TGTGCCTGGAAGCCTAGCGGGAGTAGTGAGCAGTTCTTC.

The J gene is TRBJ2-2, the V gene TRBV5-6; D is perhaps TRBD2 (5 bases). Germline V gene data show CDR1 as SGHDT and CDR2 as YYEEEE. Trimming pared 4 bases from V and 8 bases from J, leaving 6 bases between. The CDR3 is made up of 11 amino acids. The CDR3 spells CASSEGGELFF. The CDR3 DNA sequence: TGTGCCAGCAGCGAGGGTGGGGAGCTGTTTTTT. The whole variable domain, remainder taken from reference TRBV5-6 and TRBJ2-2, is DAGVTQSPTHLIKTRGQQVTLRCSPKSGHDTVSWYQQALGQGPQFIFQYYEEEERQRGNFPDRFSGHQFPNYSSELNVNALLLGDSALYLCASSEGGELFFGEGSRLTVL.

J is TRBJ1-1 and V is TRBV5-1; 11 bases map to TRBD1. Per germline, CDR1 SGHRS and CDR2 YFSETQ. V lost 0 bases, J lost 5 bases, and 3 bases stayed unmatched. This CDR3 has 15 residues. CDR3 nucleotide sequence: TGCGCCAGCAGCTTGGTGGGGACAGGGGGGACTGAAGCTTTCTTT. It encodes CASSLVGTGGTEAFF.

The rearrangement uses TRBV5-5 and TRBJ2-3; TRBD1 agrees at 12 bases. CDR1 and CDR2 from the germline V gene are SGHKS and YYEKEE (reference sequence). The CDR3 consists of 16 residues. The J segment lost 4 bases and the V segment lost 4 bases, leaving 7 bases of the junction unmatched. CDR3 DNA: TGTGCCAGCAGCCCGGGACAGGGGGCGCTGGCAGATACGCAGTATTTT. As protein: CASSPGQGALADTQYF. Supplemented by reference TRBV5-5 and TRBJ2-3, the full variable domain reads DAGVTQSPTHLIKTRGQQVTLRCSPISGHKSVSWYQQVLGQGPQFIFQYYEKEERGRGNFPDRFSARQFPNYSSELNVNALLLGDSALYLCASSPGQGALADTQYFGPGTRLTVL.